This T cell receptor (beta chain) is from a study of T-cell memory formation after mild COVID-19. TCRdb processed the 5' RACE reads anew with MiXCR; each CDR3 protein has one entry. The sample records almost 550,000 distinct CDR3 sequences, roughly 22% being singletons. Regarding the study as a whole: Nothing confirmed that second-wave clones peaking on day 37 were specific for SARS-CoV-2.

Trimming cost V 0 bases and J 8 bases; bases outside gene matches: 4. The length of the CDR3 is 14 residues. Germline CDR1 is SGHRS and CDR2 is YFSETQ. In this sample, this clonotype turned up a few times. Its antigen is currently unknown. The sequencing sample was made of PBMCs or a T cell subset sorted from them (not recorded which). This TCR was sampled from an adult woman who had mild COVID-19 (a few samples of this study predate the infection). Cell type and time point are not known. J is TRBJ2-1 and V is TRBV5-1; 8 bases fit TRBD2. The CDR3 loop reads CASSLDPAGDEQFF. The DNA of the CDR3 is TGCGCCAGCAGCTTGGACCCAGCGGGGGATGAGCAGTTCTTC.